The rows below give T cell receptor beta chains drawn from one sample of a study of neurological immune-mediated disorders. TCRdb called the 5' RACE reads again in MiXCR, with one record for every CDR3 protein. The repertoire holds about 29,000 distinct CDR3 sequences, with about an eighth as singletons. The sample was PBMCs. These TCRs come from a woman aged 60-75 years in good health. Each CDR3 is given with its conserved first and last residue. Only some rows state a clone size, as once, few, many or a class for expanded clones.

len	v_gene	abundance	j_gene	CDR3aa
13	TRBV20-1	many	TRBJ1-1	CSARDIQTARAFF
16	TRBV4-1	many	TRBJ1-4	CASSQGMGGGGEKLFF
17	TRBV5-1	.	TRBJ2-5	CARSSTPGTGGQETQYF
16	TRBV2	many	TRBJ2-5	CASSRFRDRTQETQYF
14	TRBV7-2	many	TRBJ2-2	CASSLVGAAGELFF
13	TRBV5-1	many	TRBJ1-5	CASSFGINQPQHF
15	TRBV4-2	few	TRBJ2-7	CASSPPRRGQNEQYF
11	TRBV6-2/TRBV6-3	many	TRBJ2-7	CASSGEYEQYF
17	TRBV6-6	many	TRBJ2-5	CASSYPPSGGVRETQYF
13	TRBV24-1	many	TRBJ1-1	CATSEDGTGEAFF
14	TRBV20-1	many	TRBJ1-2	CSASRRQGTYGYTF
15	TRBV4-2	many	TRBJ2-2	CASSLGTGRVGELFF
12	TRBV20-1	many	TRBJ1-1	CSARAGGPRAFF
13	TRBV5-1	.	TRBJ1-1	CASDREPNTEAFF
15	TRBV28	many	TRBJ2-1	CASSSPYVEYNEQFF
11	TRBV3-1	many	TRBJ1-1	CASSQSREAFF
16	TRBV4-2	many	TRBJ1-4	CASSQDGVATNEKLFF
12	TRBV6-5	medium-sized	TRBJ2-7	CATRDDSYEQYF
13	TRBV25-1	many	TRBJ2-2	CASSQGNVGELFF
14	TRBV6-4	medium-sized	TRBJ2-7	CASSATGTAYEQYF
13	TRBV5-1	many	TRBJ2-5	CASSHDRKETQYF
13	TRBV12-3/TRBV12-4	many	TRBJ1-1	CASSTGGDTEAFF
17	TRBV6-5	many	TRBJ2-1	CASSLTGGGRVSNEQFF
15	TRBV5-1	many	TRBJ2-7	CASSLEGQFSYEQYF
14	TRBV5-1	many	TRBJ2-7	CASSAQGALYEQYF
15	TRBV5-1	.	TRBJ2-5	CASSSGLALGYTQYF
11	TRBV10-3	many	TRBJ2-3	CAIGGADTQYF
14	TRBV27	many	TRBJ1-4	CASSYRPTNEKLFF
14	TRBV7-2	many	TRBJ2-7	CASSFGGGPGEQYF
12	TRBV4-3	few	TRBJ2-3	CASSLSGGPPYF
10	TRBV29-1	.	TRBJ1-2	CRVGDTSRAF
18	TRBV20-1	.	TRBJ2-3	CSARPGATIGISTDTQYF
14	TRBV2	.	TRBJ2-3	CAGALAGGADTQYF
12	TRBV20-1	many	TRBJ1-5	CSARDSEQPQHF
14	TRBV7-9	many	TRBJ2-7	CASSHRQGSGEQYF
14	TRBV12-2	many	TRBJ1-6	CASRPGGWNSPLHF
15	TRBV5-1	many	TRBJ2-1	CASSLLGGSGNEQFF
14	TRBV5-1	many	TRBJ2-3	CASSLARGRDTQYF
15	TRBV5-1	many	TRBJ2-1	CASSLARPGGNEQFF
15	TRBV3-1	few	TRBJ2-1	CASSPWARGGNEQFF
14	TRBV27	many	TRBJ1-5	CASSPSRANQPQHF
15	TRBV4-1	many	TRBJ1-5	CASSQDQGLYQPQHF
15	TRBV10-1	.	TRBJ1-5	CASILLRKTNQPQHF
14	TRBV20-1	many	TRBJ2-7	CSAPSGTGKPEQYF
16	TRBV20-1	many	TRBJ2-2	CSARPYSGTFPGELFF
13	TRBV11-1	many	TRBJ2-7	CASQGGRYYEQYF
17	TRBV20-1	many	TRBJ1-1	CSARDSGGGGGSTEAFF
14	TRBV4-3	many	TRBJ2-3	CASSQDEGWGTQYF
14	TRBV19	many	TRBJ2-2	CASSLLAGGGELFF
12	TRBV7-3	many	TRBJ2-1	CASSLNGQPTNF
16	TRBV4-1	many	TRBJ2-1	CASSQAPREIDNEQFF
16	TRBV7-2	many	TRBJ2-3	CASSHRGLAPQNTQYF
15	TRBV6-6	few	TRBJ1-1	CASSPDRGRSTEAFF
14	TRBV6-6	many	TRBJ2-7	CASSPRDRRYEQYF
13	TRBV12-3/TRBV12-4	many	TRBJ1-2	CASSLSQGIGYTF
17	TRBV20-1	.	TRBJ2-3	CSATRRLHAPNTDTQYF
16	TRBV9	many	TRBJ1-6	CASSVAGTGDRAPLHF
14	TRBV5-1	many	TRBJ2-5	CASSLGTGEETQYF
13	TRBV7-6	.	TRBJ1-1	CASSLGQNTEALF
12	TRBV7-2	many	TRBJ1-2	CASRSGRYGYTF